The 12 T cell receptor beta chains below were found in one sample sequenced in a study of tumor T cells in aggressive B-cell lymphoma. The repertoire was sequenced with immunoSEQ multiplex PCR; TCRdb's copy has only in-frame clones and lacks some. The sample yields 5,900 or so clones, approximately 82% seen once. Sequences were obtained from tumor tissue. These receptors originate from an adult with diffuse large B cell lymphoma.

In regard to this clone: Sequence at one end of the junction differs from germline and may be a read error. The chain links TRBV9 to TRBJ2-3; the D gene is possibly TRBD1 (6 bases). CDR1 and CDR2 (germline): SGDLS, YYNGEE. The CDR3 consists of 16 residues. The CDR3 spells CASSVVFSGGTDMQYF. Here the CDR3 DNA reads TGTGCCAGCAGCGTAGTCTTTAGTGGGGGCACAGATATGCAGTATTTT. The full variable domain, in which reference TRBV9 and TRBJ2-3 provide the parts outside the CDR3, is DSGVTQTPKHLITATGQRVTLRCSPRSGDLSVYWYQQSLDQGLQFLIQYYNGEERAKGNILERFSAQQFPDLHSELNLSSLELGDSALYFCASSVVFSGGTDMQYFGPGTRLTVL.

The chain is built from TRBV7-2 and TRBJ1-1; possible D gene TRBD1, 6 bases. The CDR3 has 14 amino acids. Trimming pared 3 bases from V and 1 base from J, leaving 9 bases between. From germline, CDR1 is SGHTA and CDR2 FQGNSA. CDR3 bases: TGTGCCAGCAGCTTTTCCAGGGGGAACACTGAAGCTTTCTTT. It specifies CASSFSRGNTEAFF.

V and J are TRBV2 and TRBJ2-7; 10 bases map to TRBD2. This CDR3 contains 14 residues. Trimming cost V 7 bases and J 6 bases; bases outside gene matches: 9. Germline V gives CDR1 SNHLY, CDR2 FYNNEI. DNA for the CDR3: TGTGCCAGCAAGGGATCTTTAGCGGGAGGCGAGCAGTACTTC. Residues: CASKGSLAGGEQYF.

This clone was seen once. This sequence joins TRBV7-9 and TRBJ2-7, with 7 bases that match TRBD2. V was pared by 2 bases and J by 2 bases, with 6 bases of the junction left unmatched. Per germline, CDR1 SEHNR and CDR2 FQNEAQ (reference sequence). The CDR3 contains 15 residues. The CDR3 region is CASSLSGIGTYEQYF. The CDR3 DNA sequence: TGTGCCAGCAGCTTAAGCGGGATCGGGACCTACGAGCAGTACTTC. The variable domain in full, with the rest retrieved from reference TRBV7-9 and TRBJ2-7, is DTGVSQNPRHKITKRGQNVTFRCDPISEHNRLYWYRQTLGQGPEFLTYFQNEAQLEKSRLLSDRFSAERPKGSFSTLEIQRTEQGDSAMYLCASSLSGIGTYEQYFGPGTRLTVT.

The chain has TRBV7-9 and TRBJ2-5; unclear D gene. The CDR3 consists of 11 residues. The ends were cut back, 6 bases at V and 1 base at J, with 3 bases in the middle. The germline V gene has CDR1 SEHNR and CDR2 FQNEAQ (reference sequence). CDR3 sequence reads: CASSIQETQYF. The CDR3 DNA sequence: TGTGCCAGCAGTATCCAAGAGACCCAGTACTTC.

V is TRBV7-3 and J is TRBJ1-1; D not resolved. Trimming removed 4 bases at V and 6 bases at J, with 15 bases between. Germline lookup yields CDR1 SGHTA and CDR2 FQGTGA. The CDR3 loop spans 14 amino acids. CDR3 nucleotides: TGTGCCAGCAGCTCCCCCCCCGGCAGCGCTGAAGCTTTCTTT. This sequence encodes CASSSPPGSAEAFF.

V usage is TRBV6-1 and J usage is TRBJ2-7, with 11 bases fitting TRBD1. V gave up 11 bases and J gave up 4 bases; unmatched junction bases: 4. CDR1 MNHNS and CDR2 SASEGT come from the germline V gene. The CDR3 is made up of 12 amino acids. For the CDR3, the DNA is TGTGCCGTAGGACAGGGGGCATACGAGCAGTACTTC. Its translation: CAVGQGAYEQYF.

The chain joins TRBV5-8 to TRBJ2-3; 8 nucleotides line up with TRBD1. CDR1 and CDR2 (germline): SGHTS, YDEGEE. This CDR3 is 15 amino acids long. Germline trimming cut 4 bases from V and 2 bases from J; bases unmatched to any gene: 6. CDR3 nucleotides: TGTGCCAGCAGCACCGGGACAGGATCCACAGATACGCAGTATTTT. Amino acid sequence: CASSTGTGSTDTQYF.

The gene calls are TRBV27 and TRBJ1-1, with unresolved D. V was shortened by 4 bases and J by 3 bases, with 15 bases between the two germline ends. Germline CDR1 is MNHEY and CDR2 is SMNVEV (reference sequence). The CDR3 has 15 amino acids. CDR3 region: CASSSPGLPYTEAFF. The CDR3 DNA follows: TGTGCCAGCAGTTCACCCGGACTACCATACACTGAAGCTTTCTTT.

The gene calls are TRBV7-3 and TRBJ2-1, with TRBD1 identical over 7 bases. With V trimmed by 4 bases and J by 6 bases, 6 bases remained unmatched. Germline assignment: CDR1 SGHTA and CDR2 FQGTGA. This CDR3 has 14 amino acids. In DNA, the CDR3 is TGTGCCAGCAGCTCGAGGGGGCGCCTCAATGAGCAGTTCTTC. It yields the protein CASSSRGRLNEQFF.

The CDR3 region has the DNA TGTGCCAGCTCACCAGGGACAGGGGGTTCTGGGACAGATACGCAGTATTTT. It codes for CASSPGTGGSGTDTQYF. V usage is TRBV18 and J usage is TRBJ2-3; TRBD1 agrees at 11 bases. This CDR3 has 17 amino acids. The germline gives CDR1 KGHSH, CDR2 LQKENI. V was clipped by 2 bases and J by 3 bases; unmatched bases: 7.

In nucleotides, the CDR3 is TGTGCCAGTAGTATAATCTCGGAGCACCGTTTTTACACAGATACGCAGTATTTT. Its protein is CASSIISEHRFYTDTQYF. The chain joins TRBV19 to TRBJ2-3; no clear D gene. Germline values: CDR1 LNHDA, CDR2 SQIVND (reference sequence). V was clipped by 2 bases and J by 2 bases, with 20 bases between them. CDR3 length: 18 residues.